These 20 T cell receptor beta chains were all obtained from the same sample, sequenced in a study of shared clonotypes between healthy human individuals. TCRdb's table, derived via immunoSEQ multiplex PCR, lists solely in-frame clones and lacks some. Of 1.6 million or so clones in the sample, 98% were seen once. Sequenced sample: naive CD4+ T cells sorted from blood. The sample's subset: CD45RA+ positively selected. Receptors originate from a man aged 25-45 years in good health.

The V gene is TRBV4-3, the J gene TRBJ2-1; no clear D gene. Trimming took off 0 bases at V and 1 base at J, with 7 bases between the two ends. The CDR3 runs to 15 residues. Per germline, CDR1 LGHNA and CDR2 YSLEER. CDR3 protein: CASSQDRLSYNEQFF. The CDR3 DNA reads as TGCGCCAGCAGCCAAGATCGCCTATCCTACAATGAGCAGTTCTTC.

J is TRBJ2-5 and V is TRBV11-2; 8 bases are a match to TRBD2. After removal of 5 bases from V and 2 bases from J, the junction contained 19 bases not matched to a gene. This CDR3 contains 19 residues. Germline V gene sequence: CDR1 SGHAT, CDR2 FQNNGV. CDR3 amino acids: CASSPQGLGGRYRQETQYF. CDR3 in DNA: TGTGCCAGCAGCCCGCAGGGGTTGGGCGGGAGGTACCGTCAAGAGACCCAGTACTTC.

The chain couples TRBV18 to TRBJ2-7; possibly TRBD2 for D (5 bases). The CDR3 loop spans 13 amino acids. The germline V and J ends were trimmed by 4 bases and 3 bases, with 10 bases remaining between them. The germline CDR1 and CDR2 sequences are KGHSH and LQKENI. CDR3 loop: CASSLSDNYEQYF. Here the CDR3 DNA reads TGTGCCAGCTCACTTAGCGACAACTACGAGCAGTACTTC. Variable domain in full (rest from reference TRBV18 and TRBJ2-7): NAGVMQNPRHLVRRRGQEARLRCSPMKGHSHVYWYRQLPEEGLKFMVYLQKENIIDESGMPKERFSAEFPKEGPSILRIQQVVRGDSAAYFCASSLSDNYEQYFGPGTRLTVT.

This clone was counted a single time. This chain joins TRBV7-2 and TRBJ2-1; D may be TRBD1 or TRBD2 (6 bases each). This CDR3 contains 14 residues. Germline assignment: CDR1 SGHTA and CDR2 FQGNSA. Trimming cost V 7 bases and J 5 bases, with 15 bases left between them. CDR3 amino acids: CASTLGGADNEQFF. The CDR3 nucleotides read TGTGCCAGCACCCTGGGGGGCGCCGACAATGAGCAGTTCTTC.

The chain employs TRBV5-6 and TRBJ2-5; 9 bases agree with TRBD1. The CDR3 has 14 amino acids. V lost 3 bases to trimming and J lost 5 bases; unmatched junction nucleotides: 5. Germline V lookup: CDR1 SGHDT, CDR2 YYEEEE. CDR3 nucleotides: TGTGCCAGCAGCTCGGACAGGGGTTGGGAGACCCAGTACTTC. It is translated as CASSSDRGWETQYF.

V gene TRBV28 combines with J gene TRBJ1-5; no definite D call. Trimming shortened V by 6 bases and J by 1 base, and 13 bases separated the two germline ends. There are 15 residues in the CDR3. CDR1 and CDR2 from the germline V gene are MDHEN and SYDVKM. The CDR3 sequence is CASRPGERSNQPQHF. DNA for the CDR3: TGTGCCAGCAGACCCGGAGAGCGAAGCAATCAGCCCCAGCATTTT.

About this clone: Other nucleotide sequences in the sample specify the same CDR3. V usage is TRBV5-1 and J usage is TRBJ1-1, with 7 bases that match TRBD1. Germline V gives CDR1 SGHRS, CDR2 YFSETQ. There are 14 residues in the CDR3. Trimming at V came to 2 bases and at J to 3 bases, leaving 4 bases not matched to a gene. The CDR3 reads CASSLQGWDTEAFF. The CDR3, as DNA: TGCGCCAGCAGCTTACAGGGGTGGGACACTGAAGCTTTCTTT.

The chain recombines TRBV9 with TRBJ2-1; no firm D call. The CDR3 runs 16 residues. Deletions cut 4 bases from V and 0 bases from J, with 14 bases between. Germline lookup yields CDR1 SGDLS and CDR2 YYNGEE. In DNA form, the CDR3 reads TGTGCCAGCAGCTCGCGGACCATGAGCTCCTACAATGAGCAGTTCTTC. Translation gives CASSSRTMSSYNEQFF. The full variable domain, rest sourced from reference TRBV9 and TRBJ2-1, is DSGVTQTPKHLITATGQRVTLRCSPRSGDLSVYWYQQSLDQGLQFLIQYYNGEERAKGNILERFSAQQFPDLHSELNLSSLELGDSALYFCASSSRTMSSYNEQFFGPGTRLTVL.

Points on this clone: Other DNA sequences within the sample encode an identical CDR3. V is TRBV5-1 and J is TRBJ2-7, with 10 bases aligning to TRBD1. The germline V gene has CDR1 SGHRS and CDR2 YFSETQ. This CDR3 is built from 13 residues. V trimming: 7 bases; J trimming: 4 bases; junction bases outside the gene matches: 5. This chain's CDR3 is CASSRDRGYEQYF. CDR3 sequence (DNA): TGCGCCAGCTCACGGGACAGGGGTTACGAGCAGTACTTC.

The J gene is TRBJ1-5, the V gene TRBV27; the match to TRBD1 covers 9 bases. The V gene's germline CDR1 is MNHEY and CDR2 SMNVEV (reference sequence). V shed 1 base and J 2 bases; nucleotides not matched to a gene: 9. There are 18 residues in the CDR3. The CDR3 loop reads CASSLYPGQGRGNQPQHF. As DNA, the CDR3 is TGTGCCAGCAGTTTATATCCGGGACAGGGTCGAGGCAATCAGCCCCAGCATTTT.

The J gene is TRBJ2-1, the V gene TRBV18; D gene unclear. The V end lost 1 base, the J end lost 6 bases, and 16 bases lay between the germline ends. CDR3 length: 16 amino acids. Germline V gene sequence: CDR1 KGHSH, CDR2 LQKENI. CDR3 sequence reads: CASSPLFRADTNEQFF. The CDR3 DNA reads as TGTGCCAGCTCACCACTATTTAGGGCCGACACCAATGAGCAGTTCTTC.

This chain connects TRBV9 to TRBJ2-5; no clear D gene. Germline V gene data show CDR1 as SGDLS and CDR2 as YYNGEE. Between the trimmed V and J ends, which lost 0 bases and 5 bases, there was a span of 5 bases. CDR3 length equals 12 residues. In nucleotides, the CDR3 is TGTGCCAGCAGCGTAGCCTCGGAGACCCAGTACTTC. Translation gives CASSVASETQYF.

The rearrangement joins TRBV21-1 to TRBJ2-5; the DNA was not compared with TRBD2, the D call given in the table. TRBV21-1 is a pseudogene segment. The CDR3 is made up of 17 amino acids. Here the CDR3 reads CASSKVVGLAGEETQYF. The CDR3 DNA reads TGTGCCAGCAGCAAAGTGGTGGGACTAGCTGGCGAGGAGACCCAGTACTTC.

CDR3 nucleotide sequence: TGTGCCAGCTCACCAGGGACAGGTCTCTCCTACGAGCAGTACTTC. It specifies CASSPGTGLSYEQYF. The J gene is TRBJ2-7, the V gene TRBV18, with 8 positions matching TRBD1. The CDR3 contains 15 residues. V lost 2 bases, J lost 0 bases, and 3 bases stayed unmatched. Germline V gene data show CDR1 as KGHSH and CDR2 as LQKENI. Full variable domain (missing parts from reference TRBV18 and TRBJ2-7): NAGVMQNPRHLVRRRGQEARLRCSPMKGHSHVYWYRQLPEEGLKFMVYLQKENIIDESGMPKERFSAEFPKEGPSILRIQQVVRGDSAAYFCASSPGTGLSYEQYFGPGTRLTVT.

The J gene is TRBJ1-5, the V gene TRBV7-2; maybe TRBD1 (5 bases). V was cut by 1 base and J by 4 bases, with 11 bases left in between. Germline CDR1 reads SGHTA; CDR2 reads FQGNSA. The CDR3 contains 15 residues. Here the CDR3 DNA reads TGTGCCAGCAGCTTAGTCGGGGGTGGGAATCAGCCCCAGCATTTT. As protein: CASSLVGGGNQPQHF.

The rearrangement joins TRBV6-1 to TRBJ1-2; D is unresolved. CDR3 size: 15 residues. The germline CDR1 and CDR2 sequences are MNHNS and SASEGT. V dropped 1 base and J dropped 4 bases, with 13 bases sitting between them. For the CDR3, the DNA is TGTGCCAGCAGTGAAGGGACTGACCGACGCTATGGCTACACCTTC. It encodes CASSEGTDRRYGYTF.

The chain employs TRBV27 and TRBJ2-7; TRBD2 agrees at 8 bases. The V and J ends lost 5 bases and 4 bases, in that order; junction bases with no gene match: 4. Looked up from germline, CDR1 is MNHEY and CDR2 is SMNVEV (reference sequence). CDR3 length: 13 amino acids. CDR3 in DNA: TGTGCCAGCAGTCCCCGGGGGGGGTACGAGCAGTACTTC. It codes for CASSPRGGYEQYF.

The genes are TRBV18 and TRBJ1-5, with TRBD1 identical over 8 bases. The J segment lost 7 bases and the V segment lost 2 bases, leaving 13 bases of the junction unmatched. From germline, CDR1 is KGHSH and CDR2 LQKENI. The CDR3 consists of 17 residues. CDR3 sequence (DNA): TGTGCCAGCTCACCAGTAGGACAGGGAGGGTTTTTGCAGCCCCAGCATTTT. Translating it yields CASSPVGQGGFLQPQHF.

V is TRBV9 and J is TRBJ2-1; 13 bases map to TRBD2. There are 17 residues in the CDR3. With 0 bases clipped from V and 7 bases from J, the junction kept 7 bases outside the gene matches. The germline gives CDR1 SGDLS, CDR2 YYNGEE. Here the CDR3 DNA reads TGTGCCAGCAGCGTAGCTGGGGGACTAGCGGGAAGGAATGAGCAGTTCTTC. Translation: CASSVAGGLAGRNEQFF.

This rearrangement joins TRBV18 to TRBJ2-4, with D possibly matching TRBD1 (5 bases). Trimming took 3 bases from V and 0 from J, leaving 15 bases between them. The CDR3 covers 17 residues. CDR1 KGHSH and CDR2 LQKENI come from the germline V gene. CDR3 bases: TGTGCCAGCTCACCTTTCACTGACAGATTAGCCAAAAACATTCAGTACTTC. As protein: CASSPFTDRLAKNIQYF.